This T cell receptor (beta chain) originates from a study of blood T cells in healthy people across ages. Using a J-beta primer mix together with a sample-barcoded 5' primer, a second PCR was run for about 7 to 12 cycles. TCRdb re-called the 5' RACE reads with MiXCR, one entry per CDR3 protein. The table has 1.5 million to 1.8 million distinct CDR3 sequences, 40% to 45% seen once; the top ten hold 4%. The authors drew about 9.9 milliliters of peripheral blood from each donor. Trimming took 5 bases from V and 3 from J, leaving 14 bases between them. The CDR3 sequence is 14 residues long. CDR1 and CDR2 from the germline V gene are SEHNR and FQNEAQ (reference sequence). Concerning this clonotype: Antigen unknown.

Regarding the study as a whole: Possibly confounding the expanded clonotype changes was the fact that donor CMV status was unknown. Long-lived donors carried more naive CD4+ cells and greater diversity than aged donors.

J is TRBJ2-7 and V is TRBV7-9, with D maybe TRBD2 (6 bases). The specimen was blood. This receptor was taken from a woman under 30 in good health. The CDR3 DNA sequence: TGTGCCAGCAGCCACCGGGACTCCTACTACGAGCAGTACTTC. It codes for CASSHRDSYYEQYF.